The TCR beta chain under discussion was sequenced for a study of naive and memory T cell subsets. The beta constant-region primer was an equimolar mix of two oligonucleotides covering TRBC1 and TRBC2. MiXCR, applied by TCRdb to the UMI-ligation and nested PCR reads, yields one record per CDR3 protein. The profile shows 130,000 to 150,000 distinct CDR3 sequences, 15% to 20% of them singletons. This clonotype was recorded a few times. The V end lost 7 bases, the J end lost 3 bases, and 12 bases lay between the germline ends. This CDR3 is built from 12 residues. The germline V gene has CDR1 DFQATT and CDR2 SNEGSKA (reference sequence).

The rearrangement uses TRBV20-1 and TRBJ2-5; maybe TRBD2 (6 bases). The receptor was isolated from a human donor in good health. The sample consisted of naive CD4+ T cells from blood. CDR3 sequence reads: CSGFGEEETQYF. Here the CDR3 DNA reads TGCAGTGGCTTTGGGGAGGAAGAGACCCAGTACTTC.